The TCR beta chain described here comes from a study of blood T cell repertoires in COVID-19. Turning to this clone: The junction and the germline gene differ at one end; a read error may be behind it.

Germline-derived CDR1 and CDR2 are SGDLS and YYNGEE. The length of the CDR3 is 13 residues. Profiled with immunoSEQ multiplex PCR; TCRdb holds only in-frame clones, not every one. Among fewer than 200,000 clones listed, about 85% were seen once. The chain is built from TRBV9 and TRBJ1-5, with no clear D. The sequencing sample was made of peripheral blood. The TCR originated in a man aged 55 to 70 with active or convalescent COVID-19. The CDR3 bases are TGTGCCAGCAGCGTAAATAGCGATCAGCCCCAGCATTTT. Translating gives CASSVNSDQPQHF.